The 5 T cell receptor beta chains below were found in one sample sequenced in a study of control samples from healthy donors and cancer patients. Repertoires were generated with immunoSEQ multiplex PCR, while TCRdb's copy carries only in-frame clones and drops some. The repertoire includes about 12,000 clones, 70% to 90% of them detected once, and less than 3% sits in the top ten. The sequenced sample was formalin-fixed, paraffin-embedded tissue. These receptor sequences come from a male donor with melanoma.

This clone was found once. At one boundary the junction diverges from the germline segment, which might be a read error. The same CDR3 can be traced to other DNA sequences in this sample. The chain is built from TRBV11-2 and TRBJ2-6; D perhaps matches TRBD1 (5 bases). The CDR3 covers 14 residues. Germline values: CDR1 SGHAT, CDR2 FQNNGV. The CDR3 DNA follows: TGTGCCAGCACTTTAAACTCTGGGGCTAACGTCCTGACTTTC. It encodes CASTLNSGANVLTF.

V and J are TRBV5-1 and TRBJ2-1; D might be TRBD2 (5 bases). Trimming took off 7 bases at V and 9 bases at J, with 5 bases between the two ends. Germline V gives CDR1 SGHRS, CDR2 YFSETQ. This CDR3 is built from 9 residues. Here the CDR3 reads CASGSEQFF. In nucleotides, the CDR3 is TGCGCCAGCGGGAGTGAGCAGTTCTTC.

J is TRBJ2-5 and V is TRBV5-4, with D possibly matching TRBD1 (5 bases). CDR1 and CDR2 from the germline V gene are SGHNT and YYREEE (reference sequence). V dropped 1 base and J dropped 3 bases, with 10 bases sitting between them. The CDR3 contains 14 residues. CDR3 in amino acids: CASSLWTNEETQYF. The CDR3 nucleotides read TGTGCCAGCAGCTTGTGGACAAACGAAGAGACCCAGTACTTC.

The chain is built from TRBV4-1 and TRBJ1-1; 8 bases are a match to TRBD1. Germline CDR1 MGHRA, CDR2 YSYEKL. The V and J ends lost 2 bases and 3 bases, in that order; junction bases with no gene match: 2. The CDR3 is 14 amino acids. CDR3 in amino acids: CASSQQGAYTEAFF. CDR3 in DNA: TGCGCCAGCAGCCAACAGGGGGCCTACACTGAAGCTTTCTTT.

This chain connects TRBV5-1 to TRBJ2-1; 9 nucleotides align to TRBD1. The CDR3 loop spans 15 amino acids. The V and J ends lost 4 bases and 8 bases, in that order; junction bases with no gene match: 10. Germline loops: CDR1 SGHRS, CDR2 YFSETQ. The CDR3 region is CASSPTGTGIHEQFF. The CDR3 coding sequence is TGCGCCAGCAGCCCGACCGGGACAGGGATACATGAGCAGTTCTTC.